This record concerns one T cell receptor (beta chain) sequence. This specimen comes from a study of OX40 agonist ivuxolimab in advanced cancers. Across the study: A male proportion of about 80% was recorded, with mean age about 60 years and range 23 to 79.

The CDR3 contains 14 residues. Germline assignment: CDR1 SEHNR and CDR2 FQNEAQ (reference sequence). Deletions cut 0 bases from V and 2 bases from J, with 6 bases between. The method was immunoSEQ multiplex PCR; TCRdb's version includes in-frame clones alone and lacks a portion of them. This table has nearly 60,000 clones, about 90% appearing once. This receptor was obtained from an adult with an advanced solid tumor such as melanoma, head and neck, liver or kidney cancer. V and J are TRBV7-9 and TRBJ2-3, with D unclear. The sample was CD4+ or CD8+ T cells sorted from blood, taken in a trial of the OX40 agonist ivuxolimab. The CDR3 is CASSLAQHTDTQYF. The CDR3 DNA reads TGTGCCAGCAGCTTAGCACAGCACACAGATACGCAGTATTTT. Combining the CDR3 with reference TRBV7-9 and TRBJ2-3 gives the whole variable domain DTGVSQNPRHKITKRGQNVTFRCDPISEHNRLYWYRQTLGQGPEFLTYFQNEAQLEKSRLLSDRFSAERPKGSFSTLEIQRTEQGDSAMYLCASSLAQHTDTQYFGPGTRLTVL.